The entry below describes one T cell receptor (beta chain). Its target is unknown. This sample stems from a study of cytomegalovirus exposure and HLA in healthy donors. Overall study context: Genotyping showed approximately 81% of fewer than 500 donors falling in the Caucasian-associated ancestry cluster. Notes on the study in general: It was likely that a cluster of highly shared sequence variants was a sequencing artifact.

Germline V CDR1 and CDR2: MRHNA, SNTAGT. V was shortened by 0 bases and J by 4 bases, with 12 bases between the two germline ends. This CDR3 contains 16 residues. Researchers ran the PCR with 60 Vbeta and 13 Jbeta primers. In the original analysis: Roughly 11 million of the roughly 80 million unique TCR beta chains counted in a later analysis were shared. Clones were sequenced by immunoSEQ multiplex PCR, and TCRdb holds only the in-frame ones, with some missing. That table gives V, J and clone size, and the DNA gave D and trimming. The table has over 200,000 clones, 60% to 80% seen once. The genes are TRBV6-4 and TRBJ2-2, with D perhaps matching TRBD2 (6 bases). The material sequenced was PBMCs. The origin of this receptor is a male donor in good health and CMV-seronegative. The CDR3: CASSDSPSETTGELFF. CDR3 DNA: TGTGCCAGCAGTGACTCGCCTAGCGAGACCACCGGGGAGCTGTTTTTT.